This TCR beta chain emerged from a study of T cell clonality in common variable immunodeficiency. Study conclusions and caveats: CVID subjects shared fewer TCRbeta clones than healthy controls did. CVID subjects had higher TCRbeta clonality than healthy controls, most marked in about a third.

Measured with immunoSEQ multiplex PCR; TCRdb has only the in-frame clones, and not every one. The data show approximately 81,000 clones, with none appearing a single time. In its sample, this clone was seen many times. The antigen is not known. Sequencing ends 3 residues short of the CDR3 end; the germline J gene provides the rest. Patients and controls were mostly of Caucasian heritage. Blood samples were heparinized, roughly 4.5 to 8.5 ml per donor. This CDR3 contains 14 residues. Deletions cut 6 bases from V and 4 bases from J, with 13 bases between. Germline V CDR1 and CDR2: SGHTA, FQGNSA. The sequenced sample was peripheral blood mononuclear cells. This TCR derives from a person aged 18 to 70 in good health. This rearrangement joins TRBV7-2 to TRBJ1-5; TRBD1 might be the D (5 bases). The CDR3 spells CASSRDSKNQPQHF. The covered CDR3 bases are TGTGCCAGCAGTCGCGACAGTAAAAATCAGCCC.